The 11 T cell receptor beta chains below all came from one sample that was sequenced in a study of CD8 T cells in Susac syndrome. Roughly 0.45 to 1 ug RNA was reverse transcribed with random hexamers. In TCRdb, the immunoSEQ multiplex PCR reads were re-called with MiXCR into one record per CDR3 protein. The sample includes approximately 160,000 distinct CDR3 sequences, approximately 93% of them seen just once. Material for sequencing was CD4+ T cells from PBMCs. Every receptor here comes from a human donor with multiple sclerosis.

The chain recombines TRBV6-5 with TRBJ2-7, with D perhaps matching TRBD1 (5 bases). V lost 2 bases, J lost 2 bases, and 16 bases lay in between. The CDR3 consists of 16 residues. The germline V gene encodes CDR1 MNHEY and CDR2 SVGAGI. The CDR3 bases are TGTGCCAGCAGTTACCTCTCTGGACATGAGACCTACGAGCAGTACTTC. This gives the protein CASSYLSGHETYEQYF.

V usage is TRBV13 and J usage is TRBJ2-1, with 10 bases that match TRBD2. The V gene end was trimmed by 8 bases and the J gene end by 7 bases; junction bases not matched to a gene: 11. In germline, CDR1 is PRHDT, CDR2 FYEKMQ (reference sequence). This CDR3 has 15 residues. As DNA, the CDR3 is TGTGCCAGCGGACTACTAGCGGGACCGAGTAATGAGCAGTTCTTC. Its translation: CASGLLAGPSNEQFF.

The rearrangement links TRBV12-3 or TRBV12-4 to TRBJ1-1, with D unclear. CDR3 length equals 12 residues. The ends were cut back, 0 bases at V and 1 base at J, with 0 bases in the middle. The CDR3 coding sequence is TGTGCCAGCAGTTTAGCGAACACTGAAGCTTTCTTT. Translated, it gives CASSLANTEAFF.

CDR3 amino acids: CASSTPPAGVSNEQFF. The DNA for the CDR3 is TGTGCCAGCAGTACCCCCCCAGCGGGGGTCAGCAATGAGCAGTTCTTC. J is TRBJ2-1 and V is TRBV6-6; 8 nucleotides align to TRBD2. The CDR3 is made up of 16 amino acids. Germline V gene data show CDR1 as MNHNY and CDR2 as SVGAGI (reference sequence). The J segment lost 6 bases and the V segment lost 5 bases, leaving 12 bases of the junction unmatched.

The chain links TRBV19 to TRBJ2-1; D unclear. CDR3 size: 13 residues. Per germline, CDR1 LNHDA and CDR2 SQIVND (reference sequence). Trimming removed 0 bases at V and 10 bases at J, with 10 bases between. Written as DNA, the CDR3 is TGTGCCAGTAGTATAGAACGTTGGGGAGAGCAGTTCTTC. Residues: CASSIERWGEQFF.

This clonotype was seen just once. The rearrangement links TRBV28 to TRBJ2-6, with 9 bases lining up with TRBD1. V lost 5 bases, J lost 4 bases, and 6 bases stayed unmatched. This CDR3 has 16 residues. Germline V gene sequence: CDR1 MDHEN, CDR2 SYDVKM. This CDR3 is CASSPQGAVGANVLTF. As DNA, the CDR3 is TGTGCCAGCAGTCCACAGGGGGCGGTAGGGGCCAACGTCCTGACTTTC.

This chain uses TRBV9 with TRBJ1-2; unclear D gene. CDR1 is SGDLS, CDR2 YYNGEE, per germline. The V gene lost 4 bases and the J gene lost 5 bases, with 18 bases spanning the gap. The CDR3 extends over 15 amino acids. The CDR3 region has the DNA TGTGCCAGCAGCTCAAGAGGAGCAGGCATGTATGGCTACACCTTC. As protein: CASSSRGAGMYGYTF.

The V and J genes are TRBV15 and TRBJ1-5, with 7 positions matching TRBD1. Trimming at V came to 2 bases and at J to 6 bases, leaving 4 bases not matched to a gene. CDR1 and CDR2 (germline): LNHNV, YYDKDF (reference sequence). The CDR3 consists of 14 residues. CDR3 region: CATSRRQGGQPQHF. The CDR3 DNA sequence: TGTGCCACCAGCAGAAGACAGGGAGGTCAGCCCCAGCATTTT. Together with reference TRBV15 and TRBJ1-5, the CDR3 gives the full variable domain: DAMVIQNPRYQVTQFGKPVTLSCSQTLNHNVMYWYQQKSSQAPKLLFHYYDKDFNNEADTPDNFQSRRPNTSFCFLDIRSPGLGDTAMYLCATSRRQGGQPQHFGDGTRLSIL.

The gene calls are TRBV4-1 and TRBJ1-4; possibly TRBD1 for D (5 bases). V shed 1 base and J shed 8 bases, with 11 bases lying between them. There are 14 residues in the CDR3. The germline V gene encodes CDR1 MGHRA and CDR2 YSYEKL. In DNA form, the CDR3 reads TGCGCCAGCAGCCAAGCGGGGGGGGAGGAAAAACTGTTTTTT. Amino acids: CASSQAGGEEKLFF.

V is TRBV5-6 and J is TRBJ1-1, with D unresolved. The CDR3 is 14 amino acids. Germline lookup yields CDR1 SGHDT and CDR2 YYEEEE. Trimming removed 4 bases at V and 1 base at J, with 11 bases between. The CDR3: CASSMASWNTEAFF. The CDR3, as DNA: TGTGCCAGCAGCATGGCTTCCTGGAACACTGAAGCTTTCTTT.

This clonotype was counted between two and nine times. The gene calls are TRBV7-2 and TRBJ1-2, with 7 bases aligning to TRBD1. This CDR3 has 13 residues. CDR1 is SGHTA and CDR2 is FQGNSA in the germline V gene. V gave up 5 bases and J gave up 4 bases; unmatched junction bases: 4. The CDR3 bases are TGTGCCAGCAGCCCAGAGGGGGCCTATGGCTACACCTTC. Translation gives CASSPEGAYGYTF.